These 24 T cell receptor beta chains originate from one sample sequenced in a study of beta chain features in type 1 diabetes. The whole isolated RNA underwent reverse transcription, so sequencing captured expressed TCRB transcripts. Only in-frame clones appear in the TCRdb table, and some are missing; sequencing was by immunoSEQ multiplex PCR. The table shows 310,000 or so clones, with 11% occurring only once. The sequenced sample was naive CD4+ T cells from blood. The receptor set was obtained from a woman between 25 and 40 years old in good health.

This clone occurred a few times. This chain uses TRBV2 with TRBJ2-5; 11 bases line up with TRBD2. The CDR3 is 15 amino acids. Looked up from germline, CDR1 is SNHLY and CDR2 is FYNNEI. V was clipped by 5 bases and J by 5 bases; unmatched bases: 7. CDR3 protein: CASSSTSGSSETQYF. In DNA form, the CDR3 reads TGTGCCAGCAGTTCTACTAGCGGGAGTAGCGAGACCCAGTACTTC.

The CDR3 spells CASSQDRTGFAEAFF. Here the CDR3 DNA reads TGTGCCAGCAGCCAAGATCGAACAGGGTTCGCTGAAGCTTTCTTT. The chain employs TRBV5-4 and TRBJ1-1; possible D gene TRBD1, 6 bases. This CDR3 has 15 amino acids. Germline V gene data show CDR1 as SGHNT and CDR2 as YYREEE (reference sequence). V was pared by 4 bases and J by 6 bases, with 19 bases between.

There are a few counts of this clone. The chain recombines TRBV18 with TRBJ2-1; D might be TRBD1 (5 bases). The germline gives CDR1 KGHSH, CDR2 LQKENI. Trimming took 5 bases from V and 9 from J, leaving 8 bases between them. There are 11 residues in the CDR3. The CDR3 region is CASSSQGEQFF. The CDR3 DNA is TGTGCCAGCTCATCCCAGGGTGAGCAGTTCTTC.

This clone occurred a few times. V is TRBV7-9 and J is TRBJ2-7; 9 nucleotides match TRBD2. The CDR3 has 16 residues. The germline CDR1 and CDR2 sequences are SEHNR and FQNEAQ (reference sequence). The V and J ends lost 5 bases and 2 bases, in that order; junction bases with no gene match: 10. The CDR3 reads CASSRRAGGPAYEQYF. CDR3 DNA: TGTGCCAGCAGCCGTCGGGCGGGAGGGCCAGCCTACGAGCAGTACTTC.

This clone turned up a few times. The CDR3 sequence: CASSLGHNSNQPQHF. CDR3 bases: TGTGCCAGCAGCTTAGGGCACAATAGCAATCAGCCCCAGCATTTT. The gene calls are TRBV7-9 and TRBJ1-5; D gene uncertain. The CDR3 spans 15 residues. V gave up 1 base and J gave up 0 bases, with 7 bases separating them. Germline-derived CDR1 and CDR2 are SEHNR and FQNEAQ (reference sequence).

This clone was observed a handful of times. V is TRBV19 and J is TRBJ2-3; 8 bases line up with TRBD1. Per the germline V gene, CDR1 is LNHDA and CDR2 is SQIVND (reference sequence). V gave up 5 bases and J gave up 2 bases; unmatched junction bases: 6. The CDR3 contains 15 residues. The CDR3 region is CASSSDRGITDTQYF. The CDR3 bases are TGTGCCAGTAGTTCCGACAGGGGTATCACAGATACGCAGTATTTT. Based on the CDR3 plus reference TRBV19 and TRBJ2-3, the full variable domain is DGGITQSPKYLFRKEGQNVTLSCEQNLNHDAMYWYRQDPGQGLRLIYYSQIVNDFQKGDIAEGYSVSREKKESFPLTVTSAQKNPTAFYLCASSSDRGITDTQYFGPGTRLTVL.

This sequence joins TRBV30 and TRBJ1-1; possibly TRBD1 for D (5 bases). Germline assignment: CDR1 GTSNPN and CDR2 SVGIG (reference sequence). Trimming shortened V by 4 bases and J by 3 bases, and 12 bases separated the two germline ends. The CDR3 is 13 residues long. The CDR3 sequence: CAWMRGWDTEAFF. The CDR3 DNA is TGTGCCTGGATGCGGGGCTGGGACACTGAAGCTTTCTTT.

V usage is TRBV28 and J usage is TRBJ2-1; 14 positions match TRBD2. Trimming at V came to 6 bases and at J to 3 bases, leaving 4 bases not matched to a gene. CDR3 length: 16 residues. The germline V gene has CDR1 MDHEN and CDR2 SYDVKM. The DNA for the CDR3 is TGTGCCAGCAGCTCGGGGACTAGCGGGAGCTACAATGAGCAGTTCTTC. Protein sequence: CASSSGTSGSYNEQFF.

This clone was seen a few times. This chain links TRBV5-6 with TRBJ2-3; D might be TRBD2 (7 bases). CDR1 and CDR2 from the germline V gene are SGHDT and YYEEEE. This CDR3 has 17 residues. The V and J ends lost 4 bases and 4 bases respectively, with 22 bases between them. CDR3 nucleotide sequence: TGTGCCAGCAGCCCCTTAGGGGGAGGGCCTCGCGCAGATACGCAGTATTTT. It encodes CASSPLGGGPRADTQYF. Looking up the rest from reference TRBV5-6 and TRBJ2-3 gives the full variable domain: DAGVTQSPTHLIKTRGQQVTLRCSPKSGHDTVSWYQQALGQGPQFIFQYYEEEERQRGNFPDRFSGHQFPNYSSELNVNALLLGDSALYLCASSPLGGGPRADTQYFGPGTRLTVL.

The CDR3 DNA reads TGTGCCAGCAGCATGCTAGCGGGGGCGAACACCGGGGAGCTGTTTTTT. This encodes CASSMLAGANTGELFF. This chain connects TRBV9 to TRBJ2-2, with TRBD2 matching over 10 bases. CDR3 length: 16 residues. Looked up from germline, CDR1 is SGDLS and CDR2 is YYNGEE. With V trimmed by 4 bases and J by 0 bases, 3 bases remained unmatched.

This clone has more than one count but fewer than ten. The genes are TRBV7-9 and TRBJ2-5; 7 nucleotides agree with TRBD2. The CDR3 runs to 15 residues. J gave up 5 bases and V 4 bases, and 10 bases lay outside the gene matches. From germline, CDR1 is SEHNR and CDR2 FQNEAQ (reference sequence). CDR3 nucleotides: TGTGCCAGCAGCTCCGGGACTATCCGGGGGGAGACCCAGTACTTC. Amino acids: CASSSGTIRGETQYF.

The chain recombines TRBV5-4 with TRBJ2-3; TRBD2 is a possible D gene (6 bases). This CDR3 spans 15 amino acids. The V and J ends lost 1 base and 0 bases respectively, with 9 bases between them. Per germline, CDR1 SGHNT and CDR2 YYREEE (reference sequence). DNA of the CDR3: TGTGCCAGCAGCTTGCGAAGCGGGAGCACAGATACGCAGTATTTT. Its translation: CASSLRSGSTDTQYF.

The genes are TRBV19 and TRBJ1-1; D perhaps matches TRBD1 (6 bases). The CDR3 totals 15 residues. V was pared by 5 bases and J by 0 bases, with 13 bases between. CDR1 and CDR2 (germline): LNHDA, SQIVND (reference sequence). The CDR3 protein is CASSATDRLNTEAFF. The CDR3 DNA reads TGTGCCAGTAGTGCAACTGACAGGTTGAACACTGAAGCTTTCTTT.

J is TRBJ2-7 and V is TRBV18; 7 bases fit TRBD1. The germline CDR1 and CDR2 sequences are KGHSH and LQKENI. The CDR3 has 17 amino acids. V shed 5 bases, J shed 0 bases, and the junction held 13 bases outside the gene matches. CDR3 protein: CASSSGVLTGSSYEQYF. The CDR3 DNA reads TGTGCCAGCTCATCGGGCGTCCTGACAGGGAGCTCCTACGAGCAGTACTTC.

Remarks on this clone: The same CDR3 arises from other DNA sequences in this sample as well. The chain is built from TRBV7-3 and TRBJ2-1, with D possibly matching TRBD1 (5 bases). The CDR3 has 15 amino acids. Between the trimmed V and J ends, which lost 3 bases and 0 bases, there was a span of 9 bases. Germline V gene data show CDR1 as SGHTA and CDR2 as FQGTGA. Here the CDR3 DNA reads TGTGCCAGCAGCTTCGACAGTAGCTCCTACAATGAGCAGTTCTTC. Encoded protein: CASSFDSSSYNEQFF.

This clone was detected a few times. The V gene is TRBV19, the J gene TRBJ2-1, with TRBD2 identical over 15 bases. Germline values: CDR1 LNHDA, CDR2 SQIVND (reference sequence). CDR3 length: 16 amino acids. V lost 4 bases and J lost 7; bases outside the gene matches: 5. CDR3 region: CASSRTSGRALNEQFF. DNA for the CDR3: TGTGCCAGTAGTAGGACTAGCGGGAGGGCCTTGAATGAGCAGTTCTTC.

This clone was picked up one time. An end of the junction differs from the germline gene, which may be a read error. The chain joins TRBV5-1 to TRBJ2-7, with a tentative D call TRBD1 (5 bases). Looked up from germline, CDR1 is SGHRS and CDR2 is YFSETQ. CDR3 length: 14 amino acids. Here the CDR3 reads CASSLADKGSEQYF. The CDR3 nucleotides are TGCGCCAGCAGTTTGGCAGATAAGGGGTCCGAGCAGTACTTC.

This chain links TRBV28 with TRBJ2-7; possibly TRBD1 for D (5 bases). CDR3 size: 11 residues. Germline CDR1 reads MDHEN; CDR2 reads SYDVKM. V lost 11 bases and J 4 bases, leaving 12 bases between the germline ends. CDR3: CAVGQGYEQYF. The CDR3, as DNA: TGTGCCGTGGGGCAGGGATACGAGCAGTACTTC.

The chain carries TRBV7-2 and TRBJ2-2; no definite D call. The V end was cut by 1 base, the J end by 4 bases, with 10 bases between. This CDR3 region has 15 residues. Germline V gene sequence: CDR1 SGHTA, CDR2 FQGNSA. CDR3 nucleotides: TGTGCCAGCAGCTTAGTCAGCGACTTCACCGGGGAGCTGTTTTTT. It translates to CASSLVSDFTGELFF.

This clone was counted a few times. The chain links TRBV9 to TRBJ1-4, with 7 bases matching TRBD1. The CDR3 has 15 amino acids. Trimming cost V 4 bases and J 6 bases; bases outside gene matches: 9. CDR1 and CDR2 from the germline V gene are SGDLS and YYNGEE. The CDR3 is CASSFTGDNHEKLFF. The CDR3 DNA sequence: TGTGCCAGCAGCTTTACAGGGGATAACCATGAAAAACTGTTTTTT.

The J gene is TRBJ2-1, the V gene TRBV4-3; 13 bases match TRBD2. After removal of 2 bases from V and 8 bases from J, the junction contained 9 bases not matched to a gene. CDR1 and CDR2 from the germline V gene are LGHNA and YSLEER. There are 17 residues in the CDR3. CDR3 loop: CASSQPPGLAGPHEQFF. CDR3 DNA: TGCGCCAGCAGCCAACCACCGGGACTAGCGGGACCCCATGAGCAGTTCTTC.

The V gene is TRBV5-6, the J gene TRBJ2-7; 7 bases are shared with TRBD2. The CDR3 consists of 14 residues. The V gene's germline CDR1 is SGHDT and CDR2 YYEEEE. V lost 0 bases, J lost 5 bases, and 5 bases stayed unmatched. The CDR3 nucleotides are TGTGCCAGCAGCTTGGCCGTGCTAGCGGACGAGCAGTACTTC. Translating it yields CASSLAVLADEQYF.

This clone was detected a few times. This sequence joins TRBV6-6 and TRBJ2-1; 9 nucleotides line up with TRBD2. Germline loops: CDR1 MNHNY, CDR2 SVGAGI (reference sequence). This CDR3 has 14 amino acids. With V trimmed by 7 bases and J by 6 bases, 7 bases remained unmatched. The CDR3 is CASMLAGVVNEQFF. CDR3 DNA sequence: TGTGCCAGCATGTTAGCGGGAGTTGTCAATGAGCAGTTCTTC.

This clone was counted a few times. The CDR3: CAWRTSSYEQYF. The DNA of the CDR3 is TGTGCCTGGAGGACAAGCTCCTACGAGCAGTACTTC. V gene TRBV30 combines with J gene TRBJ2-7, with D hard to call. Trimming stripped 3 bases from V and 0 bases from J, with 6 bases between. The CDR3 has 12 residues. Germline V gene data show CDR1 as GTSNPN and CDR2 as SVGIG (reference sequence).